This is a list of T cell receptor beta chains from one sample in a study of blood T cell repertoires in COVID-19. Profiled with immunoSEQ multiplex PCR; TCRdb holds only in-frame clones, not every one. The table has 230,000 or so clones, 83% seen once. The material sequenced was peripheral blood. The receptors derive from a man aged 35-49 years with active or convalescent COVID-19. Both conserved end residues are part of each CDR3. The D gene is left open where the match is weak. Clone size is not always given. Where it is, it says once, few, many or a class for expanded clones.

TRBV4-1,once,TRBJ2-3,-,CASSQGGAVLDTDTQYF,TGCGCCAGCAGCCAAGGCGGGGCTGTTCTCGACACAGATACGCAGTATTTT
TRBV9,-,TRBJ2-7,TRBD1,CASGGQDHSYEQYF,TGTGCCAGCGGGGGACAGGACCACTCCTACGAGCAGTACTTC
TRBV30,-,TRBJ1-6,-,CAYHPGTYNSPLHF,TGTGCCTATCACCCAGGTACCTATAATTCACCCCTCCACTTT
TRBV2,-,TRBJ2-1,TRBD2,CASSGTSGGDNEQFF,TGTGCCAGCAGTGGGACTAGCGGGGGGGACAATGAGCAGTTCTTC
TRBV5-1,-,TRBJ2-1,-,CASSLGQSYNEQFF,TGCGCCAGCAGCTTGGGACAGTCCTACAATGAGCAGTTCTTC
TRBV5-1,-,TRBJ2-6,TRBD1,CASSLKTGAGANVLTF,TGCGCCAGCAGCTTGAAGACAGGGGCTGGGGCCAACGTCCTGACTTTC
TRBV30,once,TRBJ2-7,-,CAWSVRRVGEQYF,TGTGCCTGGAGTGTAAGGAGGGTAGGCGAGCAGTACTTC
TRBV6-5,-,TRBJ1-5,-,CASREAQPQHF,TGTGCCAGCAGAGAGGCTCAGCCCCAGCATTTT
TRBV12-5,-,TRBJ2-7,-,CASGLYYEQYF,TGTGCTAGTGGTCTCTACTACGAGCAGTACTTC
TRBV12-3/TRBV12-4,-,TRBJ1-2,-,CASSRAGNGYTF,TGTGCCAGCAGCCGCGCGGGAAATGGCTACACCTTC
TRBV5-4,-,TRBJ2-3,-,CASTIHGGPSTDTQYF,TGTGCCAGCACCATTCACGGAGGTCCTAGCACAGATACGCAGTATTTT
TRBV7-9,-,TRBJ2-3,TRBD2,CASSLSRGRPTDTQYF,TGTGCCAGCAGCTTATCCCGCGGGAGGCCCACAGATACGCAGTATTTT
TRBV6-2/TRBV6-3,-,TRBJ1-2,TRBD1,CASSYGGQGVLYGYTF,TGTGCCAGCAGTTACGGGGGACAGGGAGTCCTCTATGGCTACACCTTC
TRBV11-2,once,TRBJ2-7,TRBD1,CASSLVQGASEQYF,TGTGCCAGCAGCTTAGTGCAGGGGGCGAGCGAGCAGTACTTC
TRBV19,-,TRBJ1-1,-,CASTWEMNTEAFF,TGTGCCAGTACCTGGGAGATGAACACTGAAGCTTTCTTT
TRBV29-1,-,TRBJ2-7,TRBD1,CSASGGQGNLYEQYF,TGCAGCGCGTCTGGGGGACAGGGGAACCTCTACGAGCAGTACTTC
TRBV7-6,-,TRBJ1-1,TRBD1,CASSYRRDSENEAFF,TGTGCCAGCAGTTACAGACGGGACAGCGAAAATGAAGCTTTCTTT
TRBV2,-,TRBJ1-6,-,CASSVDRSEAPLHF,TGTGCCAGCAGTGTAGACCGGTCTGAGGCACCCCTCCACTTT
TRBV7-2,-,TRBJ2-3,TRBD2,CASSLASGGFTDTQYF,TGTGCCAGCAGCTTAGCGAGCGGGGGTTTCACAGATACGCAGTATTTT
TRBV20-1,-,TRBJ1-1,-,CSASSVEQASDTEAFF,TGCAGTGCTAGTTCAGTAGAACAGGCAAGTGACACTGAAGCTTTCTTT
TRBV3-1/TRBV3-2,-,TRBJ2-1,-,CASSHRSGDEQFF,TGTGCCAGCAGCCACCGATCGGGGGATGAGCAGTTCTTC
TRBV12-5,-,TRBJ2-7,TRBD1,CASGLIAGQVAEQYF,TGTGCTAGTGGTTTGATAGCCGGACAGGTGGCCGAGCAGTACTTC
TRBV25-1,-,TRBJ2-7,-,CASSEIGRSQYF,TGTGCCAGCAGTGAAATAGGCAGGTCGCAGTACTTC
TRBV12-5,-,TRBJ1-2,-,CASGLMAGRQNGYTF,TGTGCTAGTGGTTTGATGGCAGGGAGGCAGAATGGCTACACCTTC
TRBV27,-,TRBJ2-2,-,CAMGSNTGELFF,TGTGCCATGGGCTCGAACACCGGGGAGCTGTTTTTT
TRBV11-2,-,TRBJ1-2,TRBD1,CASSSPAGTGDYGYTF,TGTGCCAGCAGCTCCCCGGCGGGGACAGGGGACTATGGCTACACCTTC